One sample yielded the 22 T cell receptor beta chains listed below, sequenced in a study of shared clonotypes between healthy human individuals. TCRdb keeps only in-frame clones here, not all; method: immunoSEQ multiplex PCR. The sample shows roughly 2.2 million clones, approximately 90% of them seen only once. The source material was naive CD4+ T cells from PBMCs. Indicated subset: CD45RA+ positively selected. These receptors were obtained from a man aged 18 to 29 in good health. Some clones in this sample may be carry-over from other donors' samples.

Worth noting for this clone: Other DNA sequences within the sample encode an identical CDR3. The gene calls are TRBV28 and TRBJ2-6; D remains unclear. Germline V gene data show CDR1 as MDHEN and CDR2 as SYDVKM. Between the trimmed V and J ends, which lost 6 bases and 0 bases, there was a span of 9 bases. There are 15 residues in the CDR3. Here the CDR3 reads CASSLPGSGANVLTF. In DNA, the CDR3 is TGTGCCAGCAGCTTACCGGGCTCTGGGGCCAACGTCCTGACTTTC. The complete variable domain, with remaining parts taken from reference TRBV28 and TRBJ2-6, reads DVKVTQSSRYLVKRTGEKVFLECVQDMDHENMFWYRQDPGLGLRLIYFSYDVKMKEKGDIPEGYSVSREKKERFSLILESASTNQTSMYLCASSLPGSGANVLTFGAGSRLTVL.

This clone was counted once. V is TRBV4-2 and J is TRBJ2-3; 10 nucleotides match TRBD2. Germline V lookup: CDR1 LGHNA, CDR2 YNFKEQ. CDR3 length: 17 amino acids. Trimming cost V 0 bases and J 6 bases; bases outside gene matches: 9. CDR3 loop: CASSQDAASGSRDTQYF. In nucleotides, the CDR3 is TGTGCCAGCAGCCAAGATGCGGCTAGCGGGAGCCGTGATACGCAGTATTTT.

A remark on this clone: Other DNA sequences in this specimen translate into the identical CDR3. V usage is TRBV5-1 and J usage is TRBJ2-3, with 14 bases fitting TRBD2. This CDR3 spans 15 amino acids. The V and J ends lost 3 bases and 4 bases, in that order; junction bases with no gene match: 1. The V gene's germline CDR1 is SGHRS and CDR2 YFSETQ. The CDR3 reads CASSSGLAGADTQYF. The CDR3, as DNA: TGCGCCAGCAGCTCGGGACTAGCGGGGGCAGATACGCAGTATTTT.

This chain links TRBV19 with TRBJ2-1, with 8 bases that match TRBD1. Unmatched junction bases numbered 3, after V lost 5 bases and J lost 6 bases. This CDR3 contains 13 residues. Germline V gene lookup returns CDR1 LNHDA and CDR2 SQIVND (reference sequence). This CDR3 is CASSPGTGNEQFF. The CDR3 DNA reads TGTGCCAGTAGTCCTGGGACAGGCAATGAGCAGTTCTTC. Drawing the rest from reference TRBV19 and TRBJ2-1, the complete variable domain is DGGITQSPKYLFRKEGQNVTLSCEQNLNHDAMYWYRQDPGQGLRLIYYSQIVNDFQKGDIAEGYSVSREKKESFPLTVTSAQKNPTAFYLCASSPGTGNEQFFGPGTRLTVL.

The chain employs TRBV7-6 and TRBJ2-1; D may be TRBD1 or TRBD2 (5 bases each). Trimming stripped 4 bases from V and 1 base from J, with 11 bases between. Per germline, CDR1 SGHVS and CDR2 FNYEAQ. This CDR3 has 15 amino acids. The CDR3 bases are TGTGCCAGCAGCTCAGCAGGGACGTCCTACAATGAGCAGTTCTTC. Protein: CASSSAGTSYNEQFF. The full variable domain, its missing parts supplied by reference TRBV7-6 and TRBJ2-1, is GAGVSQSPRYKVTKRGQDVALRCDPISGHVSLYWYRQALGQGPEFLTYFNYEAQQDKSGLPNDRFSAERPEGSISTLTIQRTEQRDSAMYRCASSSAGTSYNEQFFGPGTRLTVL.

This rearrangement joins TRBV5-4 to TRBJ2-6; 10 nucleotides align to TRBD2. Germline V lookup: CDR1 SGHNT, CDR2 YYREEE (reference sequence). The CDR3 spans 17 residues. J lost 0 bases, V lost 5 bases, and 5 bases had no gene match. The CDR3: CASRRAGGSSGANVLTF. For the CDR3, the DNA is TGTGCCAGCAGGCGAGCGGGAGGGAGCTCTGGGGCCAACGTCCTGACTTTC.

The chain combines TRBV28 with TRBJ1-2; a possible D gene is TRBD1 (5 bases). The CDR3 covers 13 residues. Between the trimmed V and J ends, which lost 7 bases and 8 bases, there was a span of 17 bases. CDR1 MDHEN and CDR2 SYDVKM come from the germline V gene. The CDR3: CASTDPGLRGYTF. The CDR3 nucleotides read TGTGCCAGCACAGATCCGGGGCTTAGAGGCTACACCTTC.

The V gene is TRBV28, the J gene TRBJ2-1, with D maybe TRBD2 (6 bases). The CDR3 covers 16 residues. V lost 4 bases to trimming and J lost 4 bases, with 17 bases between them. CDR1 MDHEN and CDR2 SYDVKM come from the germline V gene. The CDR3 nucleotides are TGTGCCAGCAGTTCCAAGCGGGCTAGCGCATACAATGAGCAGTTCTTC. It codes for CASSSKRASAYNEQFF.

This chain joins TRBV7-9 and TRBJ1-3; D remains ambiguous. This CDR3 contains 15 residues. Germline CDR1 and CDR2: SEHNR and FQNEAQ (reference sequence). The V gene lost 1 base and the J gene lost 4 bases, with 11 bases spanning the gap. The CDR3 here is CASSLVAMVGNTIYF. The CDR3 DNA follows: TGTGCCAGCAGCTTAGTTGCTATGGTCGGAAACACCATATATTTT.

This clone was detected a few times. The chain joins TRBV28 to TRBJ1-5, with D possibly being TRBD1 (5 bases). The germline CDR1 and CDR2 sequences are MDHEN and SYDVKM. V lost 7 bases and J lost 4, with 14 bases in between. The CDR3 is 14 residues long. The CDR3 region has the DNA TGTGCCAGCACCTGGGGGGTTCCTAATCAGCCCCAGCATTTT. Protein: CASTWGVPNQPQHF.

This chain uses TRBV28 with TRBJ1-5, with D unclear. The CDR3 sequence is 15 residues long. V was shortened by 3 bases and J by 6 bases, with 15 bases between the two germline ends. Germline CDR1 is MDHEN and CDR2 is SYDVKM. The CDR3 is CASSFNGGLSQPQHF. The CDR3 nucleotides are TGTGCCAGCAGTTTTAACGGAGGGCTCAGTCAGCCCCAGCATTTT.

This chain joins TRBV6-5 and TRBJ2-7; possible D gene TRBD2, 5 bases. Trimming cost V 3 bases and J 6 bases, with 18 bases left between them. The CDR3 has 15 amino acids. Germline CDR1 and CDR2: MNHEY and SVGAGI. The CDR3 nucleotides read TGTGCCAGCAGTTATGAGGGCCTTGGGGTGGGCGAGCAGTACTTC. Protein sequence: CASSYEGLGVGEQYF.

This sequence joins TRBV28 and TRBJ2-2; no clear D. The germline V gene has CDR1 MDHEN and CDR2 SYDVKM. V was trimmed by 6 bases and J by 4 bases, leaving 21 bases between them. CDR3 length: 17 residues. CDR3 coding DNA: TGTGCCAGCAGCCCAAACGGACGCCTCACCCTCACCGGGGAGCTGTTTTTT. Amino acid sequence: CASSPNGRLTLTGELFF.

The DNA of the CDR3 is TGTGCCAGTAGTATTAGTCGACCCACCGGGGAGCTGTTTTTT. Its protein product is CASSISRPTGELFF. The genes are TRBV19 and TRBJ2-2; D gene unclear. CDR1 is LNHDA, CDR2 SQIVND, per germline (reference sequence). CDR3 length: 14 amino acids. Trimming pared 3 bases from V and 4 bases from J, leaving 9 bases between.

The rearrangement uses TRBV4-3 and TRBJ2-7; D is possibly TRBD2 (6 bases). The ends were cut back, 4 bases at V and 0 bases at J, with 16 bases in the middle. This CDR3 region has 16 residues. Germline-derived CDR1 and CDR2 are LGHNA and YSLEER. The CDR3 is CASSRQGGGTSYEQYF. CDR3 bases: TGCGCCAGCAGCCGTCAAGGAGGCGGGACCTCCTACGAGCAGTACTTC.

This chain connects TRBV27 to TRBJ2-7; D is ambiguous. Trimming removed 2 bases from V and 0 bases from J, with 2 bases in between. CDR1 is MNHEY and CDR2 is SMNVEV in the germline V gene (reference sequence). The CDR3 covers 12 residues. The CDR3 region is CASSLASYEQYF. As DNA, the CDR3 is TGTGCCAGCAGTTTAGCCTCCTACGAGCAGTACTTC.

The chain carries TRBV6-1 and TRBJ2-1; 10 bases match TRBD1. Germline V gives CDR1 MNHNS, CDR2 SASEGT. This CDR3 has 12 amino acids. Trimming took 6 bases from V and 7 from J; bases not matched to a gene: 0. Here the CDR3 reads CASRGQGNEQFF. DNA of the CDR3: TGTGCCAGCAGGGGACAGGGGAATGAGCAGTTCTTC.

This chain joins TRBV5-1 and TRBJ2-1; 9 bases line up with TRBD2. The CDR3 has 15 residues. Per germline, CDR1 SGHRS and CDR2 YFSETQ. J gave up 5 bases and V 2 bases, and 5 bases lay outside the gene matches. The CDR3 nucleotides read TGCGCCAGCAGCTTTGAGACTAGCGGAAACAATGAGCAGTTCTTC. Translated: CASSFETSGNNEQFF. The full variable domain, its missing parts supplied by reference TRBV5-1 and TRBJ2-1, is KAGVTQTPRYLIKTRGQQVTLSCSPISGHRSVSWYQQTPGQGLQFLFEYFSETQRNKGNFPGRFSGRQFSNSRSEMNVSTLELGDSALYLCASSFETSGNNEQFFGPGTRLTVL.

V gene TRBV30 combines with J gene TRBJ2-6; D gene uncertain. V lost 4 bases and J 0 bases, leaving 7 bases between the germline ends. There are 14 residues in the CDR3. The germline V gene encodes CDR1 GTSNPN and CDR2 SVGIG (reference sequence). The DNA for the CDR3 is TGTGCCTGGACAGCTTTCTCTGGGGCCAACGTCCTGACTTTC. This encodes CAWTAFSGANVLTF.

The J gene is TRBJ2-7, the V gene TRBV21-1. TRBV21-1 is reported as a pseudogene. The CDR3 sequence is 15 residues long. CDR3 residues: CASSPCEGLSYEQYF. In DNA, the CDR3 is TGTGCCAGCAGCCCTTGTGAAGGGCTGTCCTACGAGCAGTACTTC.

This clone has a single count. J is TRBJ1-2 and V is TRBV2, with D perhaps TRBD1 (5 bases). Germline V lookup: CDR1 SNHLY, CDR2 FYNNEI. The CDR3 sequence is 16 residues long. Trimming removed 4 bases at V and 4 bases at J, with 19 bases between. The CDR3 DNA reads TGTGCCAGCAGTGGATGGGACTTATACAGATTCTATGGCTACACCTTC. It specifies CASSGWDLYRFYGYTF.

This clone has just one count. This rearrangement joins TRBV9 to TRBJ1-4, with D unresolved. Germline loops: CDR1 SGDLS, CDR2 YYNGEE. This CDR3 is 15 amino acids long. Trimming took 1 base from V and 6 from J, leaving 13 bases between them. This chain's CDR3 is CASSVRGRGDEKLFF. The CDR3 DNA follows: TGTGCCAGCAGCGTAAGAGGGAGAGGTGATGAAAAACTGTTTTTT.